This T cell receptor beta chain was sequenced for a study of identical twins. A universal primer site arose from template switching, and cDNA bore unique molecular identifiers. From the 5' RACE reads, TCRdb called clonotypes with MiXCR, one entry per CDR3 protein. The repertoire has 750,000 to 950,000 distinct CDR3 sequences, 9% to 15% of them found once; the top ten carry about 1.6%. Trimming took 3 bases from V and 2 from J; bases not matched to a gene: 4. This CDR3 contains 14 residues. Per germline, CDR1 DFQATT and CDR2 SNEGSKA (reference sequence). The sample also formed part of further work on yellow fever vaccine responses in identical twins.

The TCR was taken from a woman younger than 30 in good health. The chain links TRBV20-1 to TRBJ2-1; TRBD2 matches 7 bases. The sequenced sample was PBMCs. CDR3 nucleotide sequence: TGCAGTGCTAGGAGGCTAGCGGCCTACAATGAGCAGTTCTTC. Its translation: CSARRLAAYNEQFF.